The 11 T cell receptor beta chains given below trace back to one sample, sequenced in a study of T cells in localized non-small cell lung cancer. The table came from immunoSEQ multiplex PCR; TCRdb's copy has only in-frame clones and leaves some out. The repertoire consists of 30,000 to 35,000 clones, with roughly nine tenths occurring once and the leading ten covering around 3.2%. Sequenced material: peripheral blood, taken before any cancer treatment. Receptor source: a female donor older than 55 with stage I lung adenocarcinoma.

On this clone itself: This sample includes further DNA sequences coding for the same CDR3. V is TRBV19 and J is TRBJ2-3; 8 bases fit TRBD2. This CDR3 spans 14 amino acids. Germline loops: CDR1 LNHDA, CDR2 SQIVND (reference sequence). V shed 5 bases and J 2 bases; nucleotides not matched to a gene: 3. The CDR3 reads CASSVGGDTDTQYF. The CDR3 region has the DNA TGTGCCAGTAGTGTCGGGGGGGACACAGATACGCAGTATTTT.

This chain connects TRBV7-2 to TRBJ1-3, with D unclear. There are 15 residues in the CDR3. Germline values: CDR1 SGHTA, CDR2 FQGNSA. V dropped 4 bases and J dropped 0 bases, with 10 bases sitting between them. CDR3 in amino acids: CASSSAGSSGNTIYF. Written as DNA, the CDR3 is TGTGCCAGCAGCTCGGCAGGCAGCTCTGGAAACACCATATATTTT.

The gene calls are TRBV30 and TRBJ2-5; D unresolved. Germline CDR1 GTSNPN, CDR2 SVGIG (reference sequence). V lost 2 bases, J lost 3 bases, and 7 bases lay in between. The CDR3 loop spans 12 amino acids. The CDR3 DNA follows: TGTGCCTGGAGTACGATGGAAGAGACCCAGTACTTC. This sequence encodes CAWSTMEETQYF. The whole variable domain, remainder taken from reference TRBV30 and TRBJ2-5, is SQTIHQWPATLVQPVGSPLSLECTVEGTSNPNLYWYRQAAGRGLQLLFYSVGIGQISSEVPQNLSASRPQDRQFILSSKKLLLSDSGFYLCAWSTMEETQYFGPGTRLLVL.

This rearrangement joins TRBV5-1 to TRBJ2-2; TRBD2 matches 8 bases. Germline V gene sequence: CDR1 SGHRS, CDR2 YFSETQ. V lost 4 bases, J lost 3 bases, and 11 bases stayed unmatched. The CDR3 loop spans 17 amino acids. CDR3 amino acids: CASSPVVGRADTGELFF. Written as DNA, the CDR3 is TGCGCCAGCAGCCCCGTCGTCGGGAGGGCCGACACCGGGGAGCTGTTTTTT.

J is TRBJ1-1 and V is TRBV2; D might be TRBD1 (5 bases). Deletions cut 3 bases from V and 4 bases from J, with 12 bases between. CDR1 and CDR2 from the germline V gene are SNHLY and FYNNEI. This CDR3 has 14 residues. This CDR3 is CASSEWGMGTEAFF. The DNA for the CDR3 is TGTGCCAGCAGTGAGTGGGGGATGGGCACTGAAGCTTTCTTT. Variable domain in full (rest from reference TRBV2 and TRBJ1-1): EPEVTQTPSHQVTQMGQEVILRCVPISNHLYFYWYRQILGQKVEFLVSFYNNEISEKSEIFDDQFSVERPDGSNFTLKIRSTKLEDSAMYFCASSEWGMGTEAFFGQGTRLTVV.

The rearrangement uses TRBV7-3 and TRBJ2-1, with 8 bases fitting TRBD2. CDR1 is SGHTA and CDR2 is FQGTGA in the germline V gene. The CDR3 is 14 residues long. Trimming cost V 6 bases and J 5 bases; bases outside gene matches: 6. CDR3: CASRAGGSHNEQFF. The CDR3, as DNA: TGTGCCAGCAGGGCGGGAGGATCACACAATGAGCAGTTCTTC.

This chain links TRBV7-2 with TRBJ1-5; TRBD1 matches at 9 bases. CDR1 SGHTA and CDR2 FQGNSA come from the germline V gene. After removal of 2 bases from V and 1 base from J, the junction contained 12 bases not matched to a gene. The CDR3 loop spans 19 amino acids. The CDR3 DNA sequence: TGTGCCAGCAGCTTAAGTGACAGGGGGATATTTGGGAGCAATCAGCCCCAGCATTTT. Its translation: CASSLSDRGIFGSNQPQHF.

The V gene is TRBV15, the J gene TRBJ2-1; D not resolved. Germline CDR1 LNHNV, CDR2 YYDKDF (reference sequence). Trimming shortened V by 2 bases and J by 9 bases, and 8 bases separated the two germline ends. This CDR3 has 12 residues. The CDR3 nucleotides read TGTGCCACCAGCAGAATTAGTCGTGAGCAGTTCTTC. Translating it yields CATSRISREQFF.

V and J are TRBV19 and TRBJ2-7; 8 bases match TRBD1. The germline CDR1 and CDR2 sequences are LNHDA and SQIVND (reference sequence). V was pared by 10 bases and J by 3 bases, with 11 bases of the junction left unmatched. This CDR3 contains 14 residues. The CDR3 region is CATTGTGGIYEQYF. The CDR3 DNA is TGTGCCACCACCGGGACAGGAGGGATCTACGAGCAGTACTTC.

This chain uses TRBV7-8 with TRBJ2-7; 9 bases agree with TRBD1. J lost 5 bases, V lost 1 base, and 3 bases had no gene match. Germline CDR1 SGHVS, CDR2 FQNEAQ. This CDR3 is built from 14 residues. The CDR3 reads CASSLVTGGHEQYF. CDR3 DNA: TGTGCCAGCAGCTTAGTAACAGGGGGCCACGAGCAGTACTTC.

The CDR3 coding sequence is TGCGCCAGCAGTGGGTACGGACAACCAGATACGCAGTATTTT. It is translated as CASSGYGQPDTQYF. The chain joins TRBV10-2 to TRBJ2-3, with D maybe TRBD1 (5 bases). The CDR3 has 14 residues. CDR1 WSHSY and CDR2 SAAADI come from the germline V gene. V was pared by 4 bases and J by 4 bases, with 12 bases between.